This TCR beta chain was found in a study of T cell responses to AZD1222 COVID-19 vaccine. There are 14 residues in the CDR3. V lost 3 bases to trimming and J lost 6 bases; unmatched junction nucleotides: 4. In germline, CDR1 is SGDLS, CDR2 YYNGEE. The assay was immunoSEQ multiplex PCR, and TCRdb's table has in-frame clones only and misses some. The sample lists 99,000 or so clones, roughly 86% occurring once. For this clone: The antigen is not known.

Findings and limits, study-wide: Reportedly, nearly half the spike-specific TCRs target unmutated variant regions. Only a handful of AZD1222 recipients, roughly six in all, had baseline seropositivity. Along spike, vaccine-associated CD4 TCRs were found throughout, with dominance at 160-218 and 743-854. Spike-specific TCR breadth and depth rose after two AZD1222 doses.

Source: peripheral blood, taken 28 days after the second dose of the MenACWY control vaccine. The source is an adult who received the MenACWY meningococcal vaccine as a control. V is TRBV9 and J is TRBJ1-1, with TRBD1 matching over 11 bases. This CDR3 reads CASSAGQGVSEAFF. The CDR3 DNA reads TGTGCCAGCAGCGCGGGACAGGGGGTATCTGAAGCTTTCTTT.